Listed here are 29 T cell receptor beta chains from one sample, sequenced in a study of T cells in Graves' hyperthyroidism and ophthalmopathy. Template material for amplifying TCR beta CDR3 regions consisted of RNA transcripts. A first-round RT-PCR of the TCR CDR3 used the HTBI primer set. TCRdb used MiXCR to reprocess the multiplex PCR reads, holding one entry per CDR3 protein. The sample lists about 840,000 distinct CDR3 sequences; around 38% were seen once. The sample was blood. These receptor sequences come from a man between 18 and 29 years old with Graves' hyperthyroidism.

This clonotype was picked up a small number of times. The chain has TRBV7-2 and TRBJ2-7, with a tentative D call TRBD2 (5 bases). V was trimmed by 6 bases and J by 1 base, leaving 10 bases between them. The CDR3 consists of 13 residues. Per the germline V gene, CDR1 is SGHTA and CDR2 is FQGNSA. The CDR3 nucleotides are TGTGCCAGCAGACCCCCGGGGTCCTACGAGCAGTACTTC. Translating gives CASRPPGSYEQYF. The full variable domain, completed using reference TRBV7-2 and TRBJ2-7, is GAGVSQSPSNKVTEKGKDVELRCDPISGHTALYWYRQSLGQGLEFLIYFQGNSAPDKSGLPSDRFSAERTGGSVSTLTIQRTQQEDSAVYLCASRPPGSYEQYFGPGTRLTVT.

The CDR3 bases are TGTGCCAGCAGCTTCCAGGGTGGGGATCAGCCCCAGCATTTT. Its protein product is CASSFQGGDQPQHF. The rearrangement links TRBV6-1 to TRBJ1-5; tentative D call: TRBD1 (5 bases). V lost 6 bases and J lost 5, with 14 bases in between. This CDR3 is built from 14 residues. CDR1 MNHNS and CDR2 SASEGT come from the germline V gene.

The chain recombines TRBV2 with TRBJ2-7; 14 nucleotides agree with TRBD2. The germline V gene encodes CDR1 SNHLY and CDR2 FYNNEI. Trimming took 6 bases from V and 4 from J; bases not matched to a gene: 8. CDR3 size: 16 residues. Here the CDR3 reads CASSPLGLAGAYEQYF. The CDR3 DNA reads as TGTGCCAGCAGCCCGCTGGGACTAGCGGGAGCGTACGAGCAGTACTTC. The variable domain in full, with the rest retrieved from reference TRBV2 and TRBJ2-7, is EPEVTQTPSHQVTQMGQEVILRCVPISNHLYFYWYRQILGQKVEFLVSFYNNEISEKSEIFDDQFSVERPDGSNFTLKIRSTKLEDSAMYFCASSPLGLAGAYEQYFGPGTRLTVT.

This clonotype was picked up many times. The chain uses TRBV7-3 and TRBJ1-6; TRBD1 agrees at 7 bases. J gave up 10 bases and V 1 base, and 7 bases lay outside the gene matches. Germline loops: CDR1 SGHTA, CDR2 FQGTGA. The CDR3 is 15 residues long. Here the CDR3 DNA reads TGTGCCAGCAGCTTAAGGGACAGCTGGGGGTCACCCCTCCACTTT. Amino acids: CASSLRDSWGSPLHF.

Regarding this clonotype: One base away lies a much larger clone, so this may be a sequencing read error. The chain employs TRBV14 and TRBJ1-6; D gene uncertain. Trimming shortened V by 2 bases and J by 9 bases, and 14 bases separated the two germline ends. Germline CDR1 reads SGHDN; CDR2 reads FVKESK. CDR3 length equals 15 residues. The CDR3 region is CASSQLAQTGSPLHF. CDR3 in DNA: TGTGCCAGCAGCCAACTGGCCCAAACGGGTTCACCCCTCCACTTT.

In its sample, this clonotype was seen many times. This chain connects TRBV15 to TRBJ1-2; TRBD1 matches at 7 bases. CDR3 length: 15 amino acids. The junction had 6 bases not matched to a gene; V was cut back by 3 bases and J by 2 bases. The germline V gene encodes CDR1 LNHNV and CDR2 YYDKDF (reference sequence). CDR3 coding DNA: TGTGCCACCAGCAGTGATCGGACAGGCAACTATGGCTACACCTTC. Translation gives CATSSDRTGNYGYTF.

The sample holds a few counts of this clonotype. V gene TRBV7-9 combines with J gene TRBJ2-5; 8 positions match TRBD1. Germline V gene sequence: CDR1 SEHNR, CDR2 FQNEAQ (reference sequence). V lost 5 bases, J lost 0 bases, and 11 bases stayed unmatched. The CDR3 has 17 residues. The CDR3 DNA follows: TGTGCCAGCAGCCCTGGGGACAGGATCTTATACCAAGAGACCCAGTACTTC. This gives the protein CASSPGDRILYQETQYF.

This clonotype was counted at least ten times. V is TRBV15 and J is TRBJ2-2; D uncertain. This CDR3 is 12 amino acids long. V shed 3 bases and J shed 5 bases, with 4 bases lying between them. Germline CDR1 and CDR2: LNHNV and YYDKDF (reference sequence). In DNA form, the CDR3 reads TGTGCCACCAGCAGGGGAACCGGGGAGCTGTTTTTT. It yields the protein CATSRGTGELFF.

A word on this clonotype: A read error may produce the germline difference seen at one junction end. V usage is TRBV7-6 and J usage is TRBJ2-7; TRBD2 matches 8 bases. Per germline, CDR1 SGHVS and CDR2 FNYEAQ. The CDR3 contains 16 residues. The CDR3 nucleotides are TGCGCCAGCAGCCAAGGTGCAAGCGGGGGCACCTACGAGCAGTACTTC. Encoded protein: CASSQGASGGTYEQYF.

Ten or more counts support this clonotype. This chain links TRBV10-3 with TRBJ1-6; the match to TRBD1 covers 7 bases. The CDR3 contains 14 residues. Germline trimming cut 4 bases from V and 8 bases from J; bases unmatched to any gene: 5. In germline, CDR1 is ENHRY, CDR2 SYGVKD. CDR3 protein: CAISAGQRDSPLHF. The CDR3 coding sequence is TGTGCCATCAGTGCGGGACAGCGGGATTCACCCCTCCACTTT.

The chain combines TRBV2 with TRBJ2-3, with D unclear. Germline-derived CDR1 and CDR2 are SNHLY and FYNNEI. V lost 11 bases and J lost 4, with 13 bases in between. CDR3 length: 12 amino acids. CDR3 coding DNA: TGTGCCTCAAATAGAGGTTCAGATACGCAGTATTTT. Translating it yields CASNRGSDTQYF.

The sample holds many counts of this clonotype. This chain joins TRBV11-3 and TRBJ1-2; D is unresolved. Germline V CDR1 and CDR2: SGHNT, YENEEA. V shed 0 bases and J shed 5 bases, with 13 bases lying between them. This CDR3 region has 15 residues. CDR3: CASSLDVGQPYGYTF. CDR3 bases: TGTGCCAGCAGCTTAGATGTCGGCCAACCGTATGGCTACACCTTC.

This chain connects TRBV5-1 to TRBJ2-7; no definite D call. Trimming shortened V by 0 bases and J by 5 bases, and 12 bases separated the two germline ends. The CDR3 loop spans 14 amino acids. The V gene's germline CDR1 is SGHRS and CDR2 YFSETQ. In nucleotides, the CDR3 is TGCGCCAGCAGCTTGGACCGCTTTCCCCACGAGCAGTACTTC. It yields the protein CASSLDRFPHEQYF.

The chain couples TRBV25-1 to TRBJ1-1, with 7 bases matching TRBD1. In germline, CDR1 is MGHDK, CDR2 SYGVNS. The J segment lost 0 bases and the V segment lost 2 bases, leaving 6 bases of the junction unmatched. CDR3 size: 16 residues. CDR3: CASSEIDGTVNTEAFF. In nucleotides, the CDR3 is TGTGCCAGCAGTGAAATAGACGGGACAGTGAACACTGAAGCTTTCTTT.

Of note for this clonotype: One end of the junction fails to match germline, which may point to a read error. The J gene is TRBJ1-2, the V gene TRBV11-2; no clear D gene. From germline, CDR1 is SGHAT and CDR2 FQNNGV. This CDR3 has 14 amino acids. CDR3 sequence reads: CASSLDGTNYGFTF. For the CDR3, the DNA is TGTGCCAGCAGCTTGGACGGAACTAACTATGGCTTCACCTTC. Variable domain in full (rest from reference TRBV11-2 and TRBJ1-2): EAGVAQSPRYKIIEKRQSVAFWCNPISGHATLYWYQQILGQGPKLLIQFQNNGVVDDSQLPKDRFSAERLKGVDSTLKIQPAKLEDSAVYLCASSLDGTNYGFTFGSGTRLTVV.

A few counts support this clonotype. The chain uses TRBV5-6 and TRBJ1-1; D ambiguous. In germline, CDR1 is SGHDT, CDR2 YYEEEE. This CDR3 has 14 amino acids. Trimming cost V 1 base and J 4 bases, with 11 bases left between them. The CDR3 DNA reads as TGTGCCAGCAGCTTGACAGAACCATTCACTGAAGCTTTCTTT. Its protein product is CASSLTEPFTEAFF.

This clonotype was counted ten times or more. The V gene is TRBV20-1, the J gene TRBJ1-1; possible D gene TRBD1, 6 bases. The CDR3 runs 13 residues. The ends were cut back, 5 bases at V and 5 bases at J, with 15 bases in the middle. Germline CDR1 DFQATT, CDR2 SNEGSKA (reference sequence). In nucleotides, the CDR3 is TGCAGTGCTCCTGAACAGGGAGAGACTGAAGCTTTCTTT. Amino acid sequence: CSAPEQGETEAFF.

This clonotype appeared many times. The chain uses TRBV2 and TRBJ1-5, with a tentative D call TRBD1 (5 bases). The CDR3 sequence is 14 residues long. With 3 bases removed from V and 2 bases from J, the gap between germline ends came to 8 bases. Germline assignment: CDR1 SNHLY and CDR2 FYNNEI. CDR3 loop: CASSDLRGNQPQHF. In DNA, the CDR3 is TGTGCCAGCAGTGACCTCAGGGGCAATCAGCCCCAGCATTTT.

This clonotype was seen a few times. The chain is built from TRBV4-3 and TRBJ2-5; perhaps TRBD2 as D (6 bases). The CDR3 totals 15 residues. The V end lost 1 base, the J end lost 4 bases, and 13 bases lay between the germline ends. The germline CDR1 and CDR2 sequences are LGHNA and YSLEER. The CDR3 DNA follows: TGCGCCAGCAGCCAAGTCCGTAGGCGGGGAGAGACCCAGTACTTC. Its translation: CASSQVRRRGETQYF.

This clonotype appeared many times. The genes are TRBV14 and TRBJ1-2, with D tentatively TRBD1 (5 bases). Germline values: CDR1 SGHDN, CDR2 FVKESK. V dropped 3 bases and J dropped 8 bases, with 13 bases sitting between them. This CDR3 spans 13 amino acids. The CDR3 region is CASSQQGLGGYTF. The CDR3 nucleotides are TGTGCCAGCAGCCAGCAGGGACTAGGCGGCTACACCTTC.

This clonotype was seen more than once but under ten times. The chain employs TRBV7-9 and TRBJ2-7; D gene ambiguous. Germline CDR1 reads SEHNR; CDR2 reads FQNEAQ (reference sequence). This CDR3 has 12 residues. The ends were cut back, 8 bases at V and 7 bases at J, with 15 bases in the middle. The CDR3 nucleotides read TGTGCCAGCTCACCAACGGCACGGGAGCAGTACTTC. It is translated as CASSPTAREQYF.

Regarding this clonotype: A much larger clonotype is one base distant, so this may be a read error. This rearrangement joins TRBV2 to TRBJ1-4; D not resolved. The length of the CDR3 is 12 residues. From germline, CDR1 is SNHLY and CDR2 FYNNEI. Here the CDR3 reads CASMETNERLFF. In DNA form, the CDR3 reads TGTGCCAGCATGGAGACTAATGAAAGACTGTTTTTT.

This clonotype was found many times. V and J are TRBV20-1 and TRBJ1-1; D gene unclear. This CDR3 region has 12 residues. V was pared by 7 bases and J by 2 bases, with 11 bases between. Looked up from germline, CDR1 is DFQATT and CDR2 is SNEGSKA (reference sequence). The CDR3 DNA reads TGCAGTGTAGCCAGCGCCAACACTGAAGCTTTCTTT. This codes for CSVASANTEAFF.

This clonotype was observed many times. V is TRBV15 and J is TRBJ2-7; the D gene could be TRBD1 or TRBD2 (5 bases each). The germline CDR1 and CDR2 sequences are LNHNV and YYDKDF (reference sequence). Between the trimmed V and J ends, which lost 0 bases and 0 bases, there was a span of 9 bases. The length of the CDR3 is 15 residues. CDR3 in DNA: TGTGCCACCAGCAGAGACGGGGCGAGCTCCTACGAGCAGTACTTC. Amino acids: CATSRDGASSYEQYF.

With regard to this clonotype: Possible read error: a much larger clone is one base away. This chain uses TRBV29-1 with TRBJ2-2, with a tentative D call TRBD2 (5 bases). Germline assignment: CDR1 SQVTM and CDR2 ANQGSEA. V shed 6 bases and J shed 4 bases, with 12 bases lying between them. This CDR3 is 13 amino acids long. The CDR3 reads CSVSDFRTGELFF. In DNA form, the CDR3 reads TGCAGCGTATCGGACTTTCGCACCGGGGAGCTGTTTTTT.

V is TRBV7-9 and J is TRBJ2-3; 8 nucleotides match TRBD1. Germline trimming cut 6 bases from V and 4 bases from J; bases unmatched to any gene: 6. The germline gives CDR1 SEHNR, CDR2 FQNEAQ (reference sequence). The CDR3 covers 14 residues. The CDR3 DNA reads TGTGCCAGCAGGCCTCGACAGGGGTCAGATACGCAGTATTTT. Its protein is CASRPRQGSDTQYF.

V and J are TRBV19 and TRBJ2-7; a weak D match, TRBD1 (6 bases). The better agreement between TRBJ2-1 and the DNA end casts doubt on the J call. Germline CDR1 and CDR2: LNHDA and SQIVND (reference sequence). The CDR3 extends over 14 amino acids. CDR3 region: CASSKRKGVGEQFF. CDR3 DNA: TGTGCCAGTAGTAAGAGGAAGGGGGTCGGGGAGCAGTTCTTC.

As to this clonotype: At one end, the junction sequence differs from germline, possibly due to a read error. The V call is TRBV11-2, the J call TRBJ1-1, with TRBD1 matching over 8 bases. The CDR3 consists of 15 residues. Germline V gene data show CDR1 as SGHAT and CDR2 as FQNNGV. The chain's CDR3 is CASGLRPGTGTEAFF. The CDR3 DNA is TGTGCCAGCGGCTTAAGGCCCGGGACAGGCACTGAAGCTTTCTTT.

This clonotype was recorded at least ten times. Here the CDR3 reads CAISRQANNEKLFF. DNA of the CDR3: TGTGCCATCAGTAGACAGGCCAACAATGAAAAACTGTTTTTT. V is TRBV10-3 and J is TRBJ1-4; D may be TRBD1 (6 bases). Germline CDR1 ENHRY, CDR2 SYGVKD. The CDR3 has 14 amino acids. Trimming removed 5 bases at V and 5 bases at J, with 12 bases between.